The T cell receptor (beta chain) under discussion was sequenced for a study of blood T cell repertoires in COVID-19 (dated by TCRdb to about 2020). In the study overall: The collaborator samples originated in the United States, Italy and Spain and spanned the acute and convalescent phases of COVID-19. The prospective study material was composed of cDNA or gDNA derived from T cells, B-cell-depleted T cells, or PBMCs. Deeply sampled blood TCRbeta repertoires from subjects exposed to, actively infected with, or recovered from COVID-19 were included in the dataset. A freely available public database, intended as a resource for researchers studying the immune response to SARS-CoV-2, is where the repertoires were released. The samples were drawn from the first 160 participants of the ongoing ImmuneRACE study and from 950 to 1,500 subjects provided by 6 global collaborators. A de-identified subject ID, COVID-19 status, age in years and sex were almost always included in the sample metadata. Where HLA class I and class II types were available, the types were taken from metadata supplied by the sample provider, not from assay-based typing.

TCRbeta CDR3 regions were amplified from genomic DNA by means of the immunoSEQ Assay, a bias-controlled multiplex PCR. Per the original workflow: Within the assay, amplification of reference gene primers was used to estimate how many nucleated cells each sample contained. To quantify the absolute abundance of each unique TCRbeta CDR3 rearrangement, sequence reads were collapsed and filtered. For each sample, productive Simpson clonality was calculated as the square root of Simpson's diversity index over productive rearrangements. Sourced from immuneACCESS, this table was stored by TCRdb with only in-frame sequences that have V and J called. A share of the clones is absent; for the studies checked, an unresolved V gene accounts for under half, and the remainder has no known explanation. From that table come the V and J calls and clone size; the DNA was used to work out D and trimming. The sample profile shows 170,000 or so clones; 87% of them were found once. Of the sample, 0.88% falls within the top ten clones.

The germline V gene sets CDR1 to MNHEY and CDR2 to SVGEGT. Trimming removed 6 bases from V and 5 bases from J; the gene matches leave 9 bases unexplained. The CDR3 measures 15 amino acids from cysteine to phenylalanine. Only the CDR3 portion is preserved as DNA: 45 bases, with reading frame beginning at the first base. Study-wide conclusions, independent of this receptor: Clinical and demographic metadata were provided uncurated, with the amount varying by source and participant.

Another Seattle source contributed samples from volunteer blood donors who had recovered from COVID-19. Whole blood was collected in K2EDTA tubes by collaborating institutions according to the institutions' own protocols. Collaborator samples were shipped for TCRbeta analysis as frozen whole blood, isolated PBMCs, or DNA extracted from either sample type. Points on this clone: Which antigen it targets is not known. Within one base of it there is no much larger clone, and no base qualities were kept.

This receptor was obtained from a woman aged 18-35 years who had recovered from COVID-19. The chain uses TRBV6-2 or TRBV6-3 and TRBJ2-7; a stretch of 11 junction bases matches TRBD1. What was sequenced was peripheral blood. The CDR3 amino acid sequence is: CASSPGTGGLDEQYF. DNA sequence: TGTGCCAGCAGCCCCGGGACAGGGGGATTGGACGAGCAGTACTTC.